This record looks at one TCR beta chain sequence and its context. The germline V and J ends were trimmed by 3 bases and 5 bases, with 25 bases remaining between them. This CDR3 is built from 18 residues. CDR1 is KGHSH, CDR2 LQKENI, per germline. The data belong to a study of shared T cell receptors in the human thymus. Sequencing used immunoSEQ multiplex PCR; TCRdb keeps in-frame clones, though not all of them. The data hold roughly 710,000 clones, with 80% to 90% observed a single time. Another study also made use of these data, one on human thymus T cells. That work contributes: Donors consisted of healthy Finnish infants (having corrective surgery for congenital heart defects). The source of the thymus tissue was resections taken during corrective heart surgery. Usage of V and J genes appeared biased in thymic and blood repertoires. A high degree of thymic repertoire overlap among unrelated individuals was reported in related research.

This chain connects TRBV18 to TRBJ1-2; no clear D. The sequenced material came from thymocytes. The TCR comes from a girl under two years old with a congenital heart defect. The CDR3 DNA reads as TGTGCCAGCTCACCTTTGAGGTTGGACCGCGGAGGAGGTTATGGCTACACCTTC. It translates to CASSPLRLDRGGGYGYTF.